The 11 T cell receptor beta chains below were found in one sample sequenced in a study of CD8+ T cells in alopecia areata (dated by TCRdb to the late 2010s). The library was generated by the immunoSEQ multiplex PCR assay. For TCR sequencing, RNA was extracted from every sample and reverse transcribed into cDNA to serve as template. TCRdb's version of the immuneACCESS table is confined to in-frame rearrangements and falls short of the full clone set. An unresolved V gene accounts for under half of the shortfall where checked; the remainder is of unknown origin. This sample contains some 120,000 clones, none of which is a singleton. The ten largest clones represent around 19% of the sample. The material sequenced was lesional skin. These receptors were obtained from a C3H/HeJ mouse with alopecia areata. The MHC haplotype of this strain is H2-k.

This clone occurred a few times. Gene names follow the mouse nomenclature. The read halts 4 residues ahead of the CDR3 end, with the missing end drawn from the germline J gene. The chain recombines TRBV13-3 with TRBJ2-1; TRBD2 agrees at 12 bases. From germline, CDR1 is NNHDY and CDR2 SYVADS. The V gene end was trimmed by 5 bases and the J gene end by 5 bases; junction bases not matched to a gene: 5. The CDR3 is 15 amino acids. CDR3 DNA (partial): TGTGCCAGCAGCTTCGACTGGGGGGGCCATGCT. Amino acid sequence: CASSFDWGGHA. Given in full, the CDR3 is CASSFDWGGHAEQFF.

This clone came up a few times. Genes and germline are mouse. The read ends 4 residues shy of where the CDR3 ends; the end is completed using the germline J gene. This chain links TRBV13-1 with TRBJ2-3; D unresolved. Trimming stripped 3 bases from V and 0 bases from J, with 8 bases between. Germline V gene sequence: CDR1 NSHNY, CDR2 SYGAGN. CDR3 length equals 14 residues. The sequenced part of the CDR3 DNA is TGTGCCAGCAGTGGAGCAGTTAGTGCAGAA. It encodes CASSGAVSAE. The full CDR3 protein is CASSGAVSAETLYF.

This clone was seen a handful of times. Gene labels here are mouse ones. The CDR3 end lies 4 residues beyond the end of the read and is filled in from the germline J gene. The V and J genes are TRBV14 and TRBJ2-5, with a possible D match to TRBD1 (6 bases). From germline, CDR1 is SGHDT and CDR2 FRDEAV. This CDR3 comprises 13 residues. The part of the CDR3 DNA that was read is TGTGCCAGCAGTTTCGAGGGGGTGGAC. Translated: CASSFEGVD. The full CDR3 reads CASSFEGVDTQYF.

This clone has a handful of counts. Gene names refer to mouse genes. The CDR3 goes on 4 residues after the read ends, and that part is filled in from the germline J gene. The rearrangement joins TRBV1 to TRBJ2-7; possible D gene TRBD2, 6 bases. The CDR3 is made up of 14 amino acids. Trimming shortened V by 4 bases and J by 3 bases, and 13 bases separated the two germline ends. Germline assignment: CDR1 NSQYPW and CDR2 LRSPGD (reference sequence). The CDR3 DNA, read in part, is TGCACCTGCAGTGTTGCCTCTGGGGTCTAT. It codes for CTCSVASGVY. The whole CDR3 is CTCSVASGVYEQYF.

This clone was detected a few times. Any gene name here is a mouse gene name. The sequenced fragment ends 4 residues before the CDR3 boundary, so the rest is inferred from the germline J gene. The rearrangement uses TRBV13-3 and TRBJ2-7; maybe TRBD1 (6 bases). The CDR3 is 14 amino acids. V was cut by 3 bases and J by 2 bases, with 12 bases left in between. Germline CDR1 is NNHDY and CDR2 is SYVADS. The part of the CDR3 DNA that was read is TGTGCCAGCAGTGCGATACAGGGTGCCTAT. It codes for CASSAIQGAY. The entire CDR3 reads CASSAIQGAYEQYF.

This clone appeared a few times. The genes and germline here are from mouse. CDR3 region: CTCSAWSRDRGLSNERLFF. The sequenced CDR3 bases are TGCACCTGCAGTGCTTGGAGCCGGGACAGGGGTCTTTCCAACGAA. The chain is built from TRBV1 and TRBJ1-4, with 10 bases fitting TRBD1. The read finishes 4 residues shy of the CDR3 end, and the germline J gene is used to complete it. Trimming took 3 bases from V and 0 from J; bases not matched to a gene: 10. CDR1 and CDR2 (germline): NSQYPW, LRSPGD (reference sequence). The CDR3 is made up of 19 amino acids. Filled out from reference TRBV1 and TRBJ1-4, the complete variable domain reads VTLLEQNPRWRLVPRGQAVNLRCILKNSQYPWMSWYQQDLQKQLQWLFTLRSPGDKEVKSLPGADYLATRVTDTELRLQVANMSQGRTLYCTCSAWSRDRGLSNERLFFGHGTKLSVL.

This clone was observed a few times. The genes and germline here are from mouse. Read data end 4 residues before the CDR3 end; the end is taken from the germline J gene. The chain carries TRBV1 and TRBJ1-4, with a weak D call TRBD1 (6 bases). With 4 bases removed from V and 5 bases from J, the gap between germline ends came to 8 bases. This CDR3 comprises 13 residues. Germline CDR1 is NSQYPW and CDR2 is LRSPGD (reference sequence). The CDR3 bases that were read are TGCACCTGCAGTGGCCAGGGGAACGAA. This codes for CTCSGQGNE. The complete CDR3 sequence is CTCSGQGNERLFF.

In its sample, this clone was seen a few times. The gene names given are mouse names. Sequencing ends 4 residues short of the CDR3 end; the germline J gene provides the rest. V and J are TRBV19 and TRBJ2-5; 8 bases fit TRBD2. Trimming cost V 1 base and J 3 bases; bases outside gene matches: 4. This CDR3 has 15 amino acids. Germline assignment: CDR1 FNHDT and CDR2 SITEND (reference sequence). The CDR3 sequence is CASSISWGAQDTQYF. The sequenced CDR3 bases are TGTGCCAGCAGTATAAGCTGGGGGGCACAAGAC.

There are a few counts of this clone. Germline and genes: mouse. The CDR3 end lies 4 residues beyond the end of the read and is filled in from the germline J gene. The chain combines TRBV17 with TRBJ2-1, with D perhaps matching TRBD1 (6 bases). From germline, CDR1 is MNHDT and CDR2 YYDKIL. The ends were cut back, 8 bases at V and 4 bases at J, with 9 bases in the middle. The CDR3 runs to 12 residues. CDR3 amino acids: CASGQNYAEQFF. The DNA read from the CDR3 is TGTGCTAGCGGACAGAATTATGCT.

To note about this clone: Each gene name is a mouse one. The CDR3 extends 4 residues past the end of the read, so its final part is completed from the germline J gene. The J gene is TRBJ1-1, the V gene TRBV13-2; 10 positions match TRBD1. The CDR3 sequence is 13 residues long. V shed 5 bases, J shed 4 bases, and the junction held 2 bases outside the gene matches. Germline assignment: CDR1 NNHNN and CDR2 SYGAGS (reference sequence). CDR3 in amino acids: CASGTGGGTEVFF. CDR3 bases read: TGTGCCAGCGGGACAGGGGGCGGCACA.

This clone was observed a handful of times. The protein given in TCRdb and the translation of the DNA differ at residue 13, and the sequence presented here derives from the DNA. Genes and germline come from the mouse. The CDR3 is cut off 3 residues early in the read; its end comes from the germline J gene. The V call is TRBV12-1, the J call TRBJ1-3; 11 bases line up with TRBD1. The CDR3 contains 16 residues. Germline-derived CDR1 and CDR2 are SGHSN and HYEKVE. V shed 0 bases, J shed 2 bases, and the junction held 2 bases outside the gene matches. Partial CDR3 DNA: TGTGCCAGCTCTCTCGCGGGACAGGGGGCTGGAAATACG. It yields the protein CASSLAGQGAGNT. Given in full, the CDR3 is CASSLAGQGAGNTLYF.